This T cell receptor (beta chain) was documented in a study of control samples from healthy donors and cancer patients. The method was immunoSEQ multiplex PCR; TCRdb's version includes in-frame clones alone and lacks a portion of them. The sample holds some 14,000 clones, 75% to 85% seen once. This clone was counted a few times. Sequencing was done on a sample of formalin-fixed, paraffin-embedded tissue. This sequence was found in a male donor with melanoma.

The CDR3 DNA sequence: TGTGCCAGCAGCCAAGCCCTCGGGACAGGGCACTATGGCTACACCTTC. Translating it yields CASSQALGTGHYGYTF. This chain uses TRBV3-1 (or the pseudogene TRBV3-2) with TRBJ1-2; TRBD1 agrees at 9 bases. Trimming cost V 1 base and J 3 bases; bases outside gene matches: 6. The germline V gene has CDR1 LGHDT and CDR2 YNNKEL (reference sequence). CDR3 size: 16 residues.